Here is one TCR beta chain with its context. The PCR ran on 60 Vbeta and 13 Jbeta primers. The repertoire was sequenced with immunoSEQ multiplex PCR; TCRdb's copy has only in-frame clones and lacks some. The listing contains tens of thousands of clones. The CDR3 has 15 residues. Trimming cost V 5 bases and J 10 bases; bases outside gene matches: 9. The germline CDR1 and CDR2 sequences are LNHDA and SQIVND (reference sequence). These data belong to a study of cytomegalovirus exposure and HLA in healthy donors. The sequenced sample consisted of PBMCs. The chain links TRBV19 to TRBJ1-6; TRBD1 matches 9 bases. This TCR was recovered from a female donor in good health and CMV-seropositive. CDR3 residues: CASSARQGEESPLHF. The CDR3 region has the DNA TGTGCCAGTAGTGCTCGACAGGGGGAGGAATCACCCCTCCACTTT.